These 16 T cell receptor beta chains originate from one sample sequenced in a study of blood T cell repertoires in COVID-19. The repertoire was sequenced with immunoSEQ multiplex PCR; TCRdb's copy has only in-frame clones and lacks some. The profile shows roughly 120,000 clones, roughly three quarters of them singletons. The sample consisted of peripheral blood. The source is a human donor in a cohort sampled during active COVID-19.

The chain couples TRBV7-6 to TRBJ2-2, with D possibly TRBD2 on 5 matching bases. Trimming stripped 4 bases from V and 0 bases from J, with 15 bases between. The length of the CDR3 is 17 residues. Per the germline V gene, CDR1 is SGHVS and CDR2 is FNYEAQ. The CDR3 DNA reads TGTGCCAGCAGCTCCGCGCGGGCGTCCCCGAACACCGGGGAGCTGTTTTTT. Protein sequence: CASSSARASPNTGELFF.

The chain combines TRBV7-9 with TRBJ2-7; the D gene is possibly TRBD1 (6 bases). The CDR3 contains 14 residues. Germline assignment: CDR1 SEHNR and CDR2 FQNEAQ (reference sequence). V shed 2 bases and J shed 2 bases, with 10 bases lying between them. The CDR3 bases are TGTGCCAGCAGCTTAAGGGACAATACCTACGAGCAGTACTTC. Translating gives CASSLRDNTYEQYF.

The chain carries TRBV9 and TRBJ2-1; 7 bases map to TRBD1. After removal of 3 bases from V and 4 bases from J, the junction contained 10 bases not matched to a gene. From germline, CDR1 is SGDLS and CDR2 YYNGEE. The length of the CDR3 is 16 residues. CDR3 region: CASSAHRDSLYNEQFF. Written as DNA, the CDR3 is TGTGCCAGCAGCGCCCACCGGGACAGCCTTTACAATGAGCAGTTCTTC.

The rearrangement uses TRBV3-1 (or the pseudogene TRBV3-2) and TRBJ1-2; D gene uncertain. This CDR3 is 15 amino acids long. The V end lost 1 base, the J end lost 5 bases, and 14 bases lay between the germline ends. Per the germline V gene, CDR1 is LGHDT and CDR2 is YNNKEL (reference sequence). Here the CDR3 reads CASSQGASNPYGYTF. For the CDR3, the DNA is TGTGCCAGCAGCCAAGGGGCCAGTAACCCTTATGGCTACACCTTC.

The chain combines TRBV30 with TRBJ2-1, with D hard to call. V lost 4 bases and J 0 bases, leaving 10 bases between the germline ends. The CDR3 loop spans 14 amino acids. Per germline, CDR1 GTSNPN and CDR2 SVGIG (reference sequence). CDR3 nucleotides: TGTGCCTGGATTCTGCGCGGCTCCTACAATGAGCAGTTCTTC. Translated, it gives CAWILRGSYNEQFF.

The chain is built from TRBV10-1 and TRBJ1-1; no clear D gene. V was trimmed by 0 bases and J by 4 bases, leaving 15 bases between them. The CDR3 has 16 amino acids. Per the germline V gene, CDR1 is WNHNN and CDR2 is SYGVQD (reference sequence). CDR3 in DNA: TGCGCCAGCAGTGAGTCGAAGATGGGAGGGCCCACTGAAGCTTTCTTT. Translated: CASSESKMGGPTEAFF.

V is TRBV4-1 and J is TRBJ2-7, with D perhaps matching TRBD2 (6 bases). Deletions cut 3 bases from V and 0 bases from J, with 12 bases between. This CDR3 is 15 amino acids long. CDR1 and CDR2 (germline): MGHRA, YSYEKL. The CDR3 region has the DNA TGCGCCAGCAGCCAGCGTTCGGGACTCTCCTACGAGCAGTACTTC. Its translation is CASSQRSGLSYEQYF.

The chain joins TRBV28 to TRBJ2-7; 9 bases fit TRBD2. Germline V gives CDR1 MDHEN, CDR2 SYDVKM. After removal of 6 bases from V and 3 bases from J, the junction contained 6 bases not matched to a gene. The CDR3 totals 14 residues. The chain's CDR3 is CASRHSGRGYEQYF. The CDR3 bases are TGTGCCAGCAGACATAGCGGGAGAGGCTACGAGCAGTACTTC.

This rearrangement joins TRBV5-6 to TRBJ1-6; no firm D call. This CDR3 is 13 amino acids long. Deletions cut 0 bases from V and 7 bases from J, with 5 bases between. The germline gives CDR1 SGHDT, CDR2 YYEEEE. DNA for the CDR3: TGTGCCAGCAGCTTGGCCCCAAATTCACCCCTCCACTTT. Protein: CASSLAPNSPLHF.

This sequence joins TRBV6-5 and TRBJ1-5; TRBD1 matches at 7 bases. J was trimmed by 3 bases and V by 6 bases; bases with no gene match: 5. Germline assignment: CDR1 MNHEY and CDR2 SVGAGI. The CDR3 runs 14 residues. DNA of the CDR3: TGTGCCAGCAGCTTGGGACAGCTCAATCAGCCCCAGCATTTT. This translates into CASSLGQLNQPQHF.

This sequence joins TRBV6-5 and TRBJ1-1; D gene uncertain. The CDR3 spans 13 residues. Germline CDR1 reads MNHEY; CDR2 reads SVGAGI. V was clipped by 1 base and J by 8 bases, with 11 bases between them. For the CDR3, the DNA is TGTGCCAGCAGTTACTACGCCGGAGCAGAAGCTTTCTTT. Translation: CASSYYAGAEAFF.

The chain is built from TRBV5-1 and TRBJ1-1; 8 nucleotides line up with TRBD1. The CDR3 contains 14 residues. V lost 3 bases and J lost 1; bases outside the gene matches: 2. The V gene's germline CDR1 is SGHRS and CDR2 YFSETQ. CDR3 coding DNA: TGCGCCAGCAGCTCCGGACAGGGGAACACTGAAGCTTTCTTT. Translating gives CASSSGQGNTEAFF.

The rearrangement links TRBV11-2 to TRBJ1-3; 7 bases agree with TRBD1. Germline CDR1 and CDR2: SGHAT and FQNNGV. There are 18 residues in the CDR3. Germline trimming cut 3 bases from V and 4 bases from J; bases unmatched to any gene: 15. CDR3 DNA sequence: TGTGCCAGCAGCTTCCTGAGACAGGGTGAAGGTTTAGGAAACACCATATATTTT. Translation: CASSFLRQGEGLGNTIYF.

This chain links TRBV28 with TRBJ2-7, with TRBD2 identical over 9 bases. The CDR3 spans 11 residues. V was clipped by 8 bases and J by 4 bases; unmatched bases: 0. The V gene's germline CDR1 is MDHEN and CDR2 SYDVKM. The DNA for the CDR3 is TGTGCCAGCGCGGGAGGGTACGAGCAGTACTTC. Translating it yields CASAGGYEQYF.

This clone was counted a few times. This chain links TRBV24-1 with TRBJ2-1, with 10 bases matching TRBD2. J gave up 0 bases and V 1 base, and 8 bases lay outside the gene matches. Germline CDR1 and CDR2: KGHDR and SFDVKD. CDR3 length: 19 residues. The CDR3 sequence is CATSDFTYSSGSSYNEQFF. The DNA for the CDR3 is TGTGCCACCAGTGATTTCACGTACTCTAGCGGGAGCTCCTACAATGAGCAGTTCTTC.

The CDR3: CASSPFGTQTPHYYGYTF. CDR3 coding DNA: TGCGCCAGCAGCCCCTTTGGGACTCAAACCCCGCACTACTATGGCTACACCTTC. The chain carries TRBV5-1 and TRBJ1-2; D is perhaps TRBD1 (5 bases). Germline V gene data show CDR1 as SGHRS and CDR2 as YFSETQ. This CDR3 is 18 amino acids long. Between the trimmed V and J ends, which lost 4 bases and 3 bases, there was a span of 25 bases. Full variable domain (outside the CDR3, taken from reference TRBV5-1 and TRBJ1-2): KAGVTQTPRYLIKTRGQQVTLSCSPISGHRSVSWYQQTPGQGLQFLFEYFSETQRNKGNFPGRFSGRQFSNSRSEMNVSTLELGDSALYLCASSPFGTQTPHYYGYTFGSGTRLTVV.